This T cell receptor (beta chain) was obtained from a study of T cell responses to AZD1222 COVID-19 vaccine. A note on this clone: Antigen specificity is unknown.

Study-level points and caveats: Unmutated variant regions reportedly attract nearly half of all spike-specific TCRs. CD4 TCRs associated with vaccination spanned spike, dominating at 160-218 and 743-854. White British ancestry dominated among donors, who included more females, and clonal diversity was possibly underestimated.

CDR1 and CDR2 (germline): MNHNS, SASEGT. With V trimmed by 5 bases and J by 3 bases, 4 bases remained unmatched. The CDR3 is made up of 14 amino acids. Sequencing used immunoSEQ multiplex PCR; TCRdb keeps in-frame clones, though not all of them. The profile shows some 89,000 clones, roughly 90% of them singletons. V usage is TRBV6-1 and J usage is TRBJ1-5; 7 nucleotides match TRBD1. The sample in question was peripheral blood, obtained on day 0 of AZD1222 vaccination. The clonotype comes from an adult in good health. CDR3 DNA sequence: TGTGCCAGCAGTTCAGGGACAGTCAATCAGCCCCAGCATTTT. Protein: CASSSGTVNQPQHF.